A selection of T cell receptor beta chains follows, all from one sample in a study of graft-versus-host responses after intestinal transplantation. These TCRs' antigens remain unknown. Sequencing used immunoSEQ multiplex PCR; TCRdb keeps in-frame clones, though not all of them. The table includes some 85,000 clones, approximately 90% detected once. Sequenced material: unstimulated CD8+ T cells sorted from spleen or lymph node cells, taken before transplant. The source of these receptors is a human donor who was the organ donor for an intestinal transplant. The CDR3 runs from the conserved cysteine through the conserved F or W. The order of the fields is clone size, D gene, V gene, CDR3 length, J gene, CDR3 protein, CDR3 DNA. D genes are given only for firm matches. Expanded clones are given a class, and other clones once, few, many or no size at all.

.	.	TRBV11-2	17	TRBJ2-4	CASSFKETGLAKNIQYF	TGTGCCAGCAGCTTTAAGGAAACAGGGCTAGCCAAAAACATTCAGTACTTC
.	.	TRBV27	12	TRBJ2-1	CASSLGGNEQFF	TGTGCCAGCAGTTTAGGAGGGAATGAGCAGTTCTTC
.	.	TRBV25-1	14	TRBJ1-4	CASSEQGLNEKLFF	TGTGCCAGCAGTGAACAGGGACTAAATGAAAAACTGTTTTTT
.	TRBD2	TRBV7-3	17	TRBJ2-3	CASSLGGGRPSTDTQYF	TGTGCCAGCAGCTTAGGCGGGGGGCGCCCTAGCACAGATACGCAGTATTTT
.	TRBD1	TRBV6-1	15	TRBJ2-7	CASSAPGTGGGEQYF	TGTGCCAGCAGTGCTCCCGGGACAGGGGGAGGAGAGCAGTACTTC
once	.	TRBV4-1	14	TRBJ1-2	CASSQAGSYEGYTF	TGCGCCAGCAGCCAAGCAGGTTCCTATGAGGGCTACACCTTC
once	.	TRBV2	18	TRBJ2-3	CASNFRALPHTSTDTQYF	TGTGCCAGCAATTTCAGGGCCCTCCCTCATACTAGCACAGATACGCAGTATTTT
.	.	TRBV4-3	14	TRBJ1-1	CASSQGRLNTEAFF	TGCGCCAGCAGCCAAGGACGACTAAACACTGAAGCTTTCTTT
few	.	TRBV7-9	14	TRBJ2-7	CASSLVAGGAEQYF	TGTGCCAGCAGCTTAGTCGCGGGCGGGGCCGAGCAGTACTTC
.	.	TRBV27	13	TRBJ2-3	CASSYSGTLAQYF	TGTGCCAGCAGTTATTCCGGGACACTAGCGCAGTATTTT